This paragraph covers one TCR beta chain sequence. The record originates from a study of blood T cell repertoires in COVID-19. Study summary: Italy, Spain and the United States were the sources of the convalescent and acute COVID-19 samples. Sources were T cells, B-cell-depleted T cells, or PBMCs; the material itself was cDNA or gDNA.

Per the original methods: Nucleated cell number was recorded as an estimate derived from reference gene primer amplification. This table comes from immunoSEQ multiplex PCR, and its TCRdb copy is limited to in-frame clones, with some not included. V, J and clone size are taken as reported in that table, and D and trimming were inferred from the DNA itself. In the table there are about 29,000 clones, 60% to 80% of which are singletons. The sequence derives from a woman in her seventies with active or convalescent COVID-19. Sequenced sample: peripheral blood.

The CDR3 reads CASRIAPQGAYEQYF. The CDR3 DNA follows: TGTGCCAGCAGGATCGCCCCACAGGGGGCCTACGAGCAGTACTTC. The chain is built from TRBV7-2 and TRBJ2-7, with 8 nucleotides matching TRBD1. V was clipped by 6 bases and J by 2 bases; unmatched bases: 9. This CDR3 has 15 residues. Germline values: CDR1 SGHTA, CDR2 FQGNSA.